This T cell receptor beta chain was recorded in a study of blood T cell repertoires in COVID-19. The germline V gene has CDR1 MNHEY and CDR2 SMNVEV (reference sequence). The CDR3 length is 16 residues. The trim removed 7 bases at V and 0 bases at J, leaving 8 bases unmatched. Libraries were prepared by immunoSEQ multiplex PCR; TCRdb keeps only in-frame clonotypes and omits some of them. Of about 160,000 clones listed, over 85% are singletons. The sample was peripheral blood. The rearrangement uses TRBV27 and TRBJ2-4, with 8 bases aligning to TRBD2. This clonotype originated in a woman aged 50 to 65 with acute or convalescent COVID-19. The CDR3: CASKGLAGPAKNIQYF. The CDR3 bases are TGTGCCAGCAAGGGTCTAGCGGGTCCAGCCAAAAACATTCAGTACTTC.